The 25 T cell receptor beta chains presented below share a single source sample, sequenced in a study of CD8 T cells in ankylosing spondylitis. Each CDR3 protein is one row after TCRdb ran MiXCR on the 5' RACE reads. Of roughly 35,000 distinct CDR3 sequences listed, approximately 10% are singletons. The sequencing sample was made of synovial fluid, either unsorted or a sorted T cell fraction (not recorded which). These receptor sequences come from a male donor with ankylosing spondylitis.

The table lists this clonotype with a few counts. J is TRBJ1-5 and V is TRBV4-3; D remains unclear. From germline, CDR1 is LGHNA and CDR2 YSLEER. This CDR3 spans 14 amino acids. Between the trimmed V and J ends, which lost 4 bases and 10 bases, there was a span of 17 bases. CDR3 residues: CASSLRRRVDPQHF. The CDR3 DNA reads as TGCGCCAGCAGCCTCCGGCGGAGAGTGGATCCCCAGCATTTT.

The chain carries TRBV13 and TRBJ2-5; 8 bases fit TRBD2. CDR3 size: 16 residues. Germline V CDR1 and CDR2: PRHDT, FYEKMQ (reference sequence). Losses at the gene ends were 0 bases for V and 3 bases for J; bases not matched to a gene: 6. The CDR3 reads CASSLGGLAGKETQYF. In DNA form, the CDR3 reads TGTGCCAGCAGCTTAGGTGGGCTAGCGGGTAAAGAGACCCAGTACTTC.

This clonotype was seen many times. The CDR3 sequence: CASSSGRGYEQYF. The CDR3 nucleotides are TGTGCCAGCAGTAGCGGGAGGGGATACGAGCAGTACTTC. The rearrangement joins TRBV7-6 to TRBJ2-7; 11 bases are shared with TRBD2. Germline lookup yields CDR1 SGHVS and CDR2 FNYEAQ. The length of the CDR3 is 13 residues. V was clipped by 6 bases and J by 4 bases; unmatched bases: 2.

This clonotype was seen at least ten times. The chain combines TRBV12-3 or TRBV12-4 with TRBJ2-7; 15 bases are shared with TRBD2. CDR3 length equals 15 residues. V was pared by 5 bases and J by 4 bases, with 3 bases of the junction left unmatched. The CDR3 sequence is CASSGGTSGRYEQYF. The CDR3 DNA reads TGTGCCAGCAGTGGGGGGACTAGCGGGAGGTACGAGCAGTACTTC.

This clonotype occurred many times. The V gene is TRBV19, the J gene TRBJ1-2, with D possibly TRBD1 on 5 matching bases. The CDR3 extends over 15 amino acids. V was cut by 5 bases and J by 4 bases, with 17 bases left in between. CDR1 is LNHDA and CDR2 is SQIVND in the germline V gene (reference sequence). The CDR3 protein is CASSQWTLDPYGYTF. The CDR3 bases are TGTGCCAGTAGTCAATGGACACTCGACCCCTATGGCTACACCTTC.

The V and J genes are TRBV24-1 and TRBJ1-2, with unresolved D. Germline values: CDR1 KGHDR, CDR2 SFDVKD. V was cut by 0 bases and J by 4 bases, with 5 bases left in between. The CDR3 has 13 residues. CDR3 loop: CATSDLNGYGYTF. For the CDR3, the DNA is TGTGCCACCAGTGATTTGAACGGCTATGGCTACACCTTC.

V and J are TRBV29-1 and TRBJ2-3; D uncertain. Between the trimmed V and J ends, which lost 8 bases and 3 bases, there was a span of 6 bases. The CDR3 consists of 10 residues. Germline V gene lookup returns CDR1 SQVTM and CDR2 ANQGSEA. CDR3 region: CSIKTDTQYF. The CDR3 coding sequence is TGCAGCATAAAGACAGATACGCAGTATTTT.

This clonotype was observed a few times. This sequence joins TRBV27 and TRBJ1-5; D gene uncertain. CDR1 and CDR2 (germline): MNHEY, SMNVEV (reference sequence). The CDR3 length is 16 residues. V gave up 0 bases and J gave up 6 bases, with 15 bases separating them. CDR3 coding DNA: TGTGCCAGCAGTTTATCGTCCCGGACCCCTGGTCAGCCCCAGCATTTT. Amino acid sequence: CASSLSSRTPGQPQHF.

This clonotype came up many times. The V gene is TRBV10-3, the J gene TRBJ2-3, with 9 bases lining up with TRBD2. The V gene's germline CDR1 is ENHRY and CDR2 SYGVKD. CDR3 length equals 16 residues. V lost 6 bases and J lost 0; bases outside the gene matches: 7. Here the CDR3 reads CAIRRRLADSTDTQYF. The CDR3 DNA reads as TGTGCCATCAGAAGGAGACTAGCGGATAGCACAGATACGCAGTATTTT.

This clonotype was found a few times. This sequence joins TRBV18 and TRBJ2-1, with a tentative D call TRBD2 (6 bases). The CDR3 is 15 residues long. V was clipped by 2 bases and J by 7 bases, with 15 bases between them. Per the germline V gene, CDR1 is KGHSH and CDR2 is LQKENI. CDR3 nucleotide sequence: TGTGCCAGCTCACCATTCTCCGGGACTCCGAATGAGCAGTTCTTC. This translates into CASSPFSGTPNEQFF.

This clonotype was observed many times. The chain couples TRBV11-2 to TRBJ1-5, with a possible D match to TRBD1 (5 bases). The CDR3 has 16 amino acids. Germline CDR1 SGHAT, CDR2 FQNNGV. The V gene lost 0 bases and the J gene lost 3 bases, with 12 bases spanning the gap. CDR3 nucleotides: TGTGCCAGCAGCTTAGATGGCGGGACGATCAATCAGCCCCAGCATTTT. It is translated as CASSLDGGTINQPQHF.

This clonotype occurred many times. The chain links TRBV5-5 to TRBJ2-2; no definite D call. Looked up from germline, CDR1 is SGHKS and CDR2 is YYEKEE (reference sequence). This CDR3 has 13 residues. V lost 0 bases to trimming and J lost 5 bases, with 5 bases between them. As DNA, the CDR3 is TGTGCCAGCAGCTTGGGAGGAACCGGGGAGCTGTTTTTT. Its translation: CASSLGGTGELFF. Variable domain in full (rest from reference TRBV5-5 and TRBJ2-2): DAGVTQSPTHLIKTRGQQVTLRCSPISGHKSVSWYQQVLGQGPQFIFQYYEKEERGRGNFPDRFSARQFPNYSSELNVNALLLGDSALYLCASSLGGTGELFFGEGSRLTVL.

V gene TRBV6-6 combines with J gene TRBJ2-7; the D is unclear. Germline V gene data show CDR1 as MNHNY and CDR2 as SVGAGI (reference sequence). V dropped 7 bases and J dropped 7 bases, with 11 bases sitting between them. The CDR3 is 11 residues long. The CDR3 sequence: CASTAVGEQYF. The CDR3 DNA reads as TGTGCCAGCACCGCCGTGGGGGAGCAGTACTTC.

This clonotype was observed at least ten times. The chain combines TRBV7-9 with TRBJ1-1; no clear D. Between the trimmed V and J ends, which lost 5 bases and 7 bases, there was a span of 23 bases. The germline gives CDR1 SEHNR, CDR2 FQNEAQ (reference sequence). The CDR3 covers 16 residues. DNA for the CDR3: TGTGCCAGCAGCCCGACCCCCATGATAAAGGGAGGTGAAGCTTTCTTT. This gives the protein CASSPTPMIKGGEAFF.

This clonotype was counted only a few times. The genes are TRBV19 and TRBJ1-1; D is unclear. In germline, CDR1 is LNHDA, CDR2 SQIVND (reference sequence). V was shortened by 1 base and J by 4 bases, with 10 bases between the two germline ends. This CDR3 has 14 residues. DNA for the CDR3: TGTGCCAGTAGTATAGCCGAGGCGGGCACTGAAGCTTTCTTT. Translation gives CASSIAEAGTEAFF.

This sequence joins TRBV12-3 or TRBV12-4 and TRBJ2-5; perhaps TRBD1 as D (5 bases). The CDR3 is 14 amino acids. V was trimmed by 3 bases and J by 3 bases, leaving 11 bases between them. CDR3 sequence (DNA): TGTGCCAGCAGTTTTTCAGGCAGGGAAGAGACCCAGTACTTC. Its translation is CASSFSGREETQYF.

This clonotype has a count of ten or more. The chain uses TRBV4-2 and TRBJ1-2; 10 nucleotides line up with TRBD1. Germline V lookup: CDR1 LGHNA, CDR2 YNFKEQ. This CDR3 has 14 amino acids. J gave up 6 bases and V 1 base, and 2 bases lay outside the gene matches. CDR3 sequence (DNA): TGTGCCAGCAGCCAAGTCGGGACAGGGGATGGCTACACCTTC. Encoded protein: CASSQVGTGDGYTF.

This clonotype was observed many times. The chain couples TRBV6-6 to TRBJ2-2, with 13 bases identical to TRBD2. Trimming took 7 bases from V and 0 from J; bases not matched to a gene: 8. Germline CDR1 reads MNHNY; CDR2 reads SVGAGI (reference sequence). The CDR3 has 18 amino acids. Here the CDR3 DNA reads TGTGCCAGCACGGAACCGGGACTAGCGGGACCGAACACCGGGGAGCTGTTTTTT. This sequence encodes CASTEPGLAGPNTGELFF.

The gene calls are TRBV5-1 and TRBJ2-1; TRBD2 matches at 10 bases. The CDR3 is 16 amino acids. J gave up 10 bases and V 0 bases, and 10 bases lay outside the gene matches. From germline, CDR1 is SGHRS and CDR2 YFSETQ. The CDR3, as DNA: TGCGCCAGCAGCTTGGTGTCCGGGACTAGCGCCCGGGAGCAGTTCTTC. It translates to CASSLVSGTSAREQFF.

There are a few counts of this clonotype. The V gene is TRBV29-1, the J gene TRBJ2-7; perhaps TRBD1 as D (5 bases). Germline assignment: CDR1 SQVTM and CDR2 ANQGSEA. The CDR3 length is 13 residues. V lost 8 bases, J lost 1 base, and 15 bases lay in between. This CDR3 is CSTRRAGSYEQYF. The CDR3 DNA follows: TGCAGCACTCGTCGGGCAGGGTCCTACGAGCAGTACTTC.

The chain couples TRBV3-1 to TRBJ1-1; 9 nucleotides align to TRBD1. Germline V gene lookup returns CDR1 LGHDT and CDR2 YNNKEL (reference sequence). Losses at the gene ends were 4 bases for V and 11 bases for J; bases not matched to a gene: 23. This CDR3 region has 18 residues. Here the CDR3 DNA reads TGTGCCAGCAGCCCGAACGCCGCCGGGGGACAGGGTTTCACCCTCGCTTTCTTT. Translated: CASSPNAAGGQGFTLAFF.

The chain recombines TRBV12-2 with TRBJ1-2; the D call TRBD1 from the table was never checked on the DNA. TRBV12-2 is a documented pseudogene. CDR3 size: 15 residues. The DNA of the CDR3 is TGTGCAAGTCGCTTAGGGGGAAAGGATAGCTATGGCTACACCTTC. It translates to CASRLGGKDSYGYTF.

This clonotype was detected ten times or more. This rearrangement joins TRBV10-3 to TRBJ2-3, with TRBD2 identical over 8 bases. Germline V gene lookup returns CDR1 ENHRY and CDR2 SYGVKD. This CDR3 has 13 amino acids. V shed 10 bases, J shed 2 bases, and the junction held 5 bases outside the gene matches. For the CDR3, the DNA is TGTGCCACCATAGCGGGGAACACAGATACGCAGTATTTT. This sequence encodes CATIAGNTDTQYF.

The chain recombines TRBV12-3 or TRBV12-4 with TRBJ1-5; 8 bases align to TRBD1. The CDR3 is 15 residues long. The V gene end was trimmed by 5 bases and the J gene end by 3 bases; junction bases not matched to a gene: 6. Written as DNA, the CDR3 is TGTGCCAGCAGTCCGGACAGGGAGCACAATCAGCCCCAGCATTTT. Translated, it gives CASSPDREHNQPQHF.

This clonotype was recorded many times. This chain joins TRBV27 and TRBJ2-7; 12 positions agree with TRBD1. V dropped 3 bases and J dropped 5; count of bases not matched to a gene: 2. The CDR3 is 14 amino acids. Germline CDR1 MNHEY, CDR2 SMNVEV (reference sequence). Here the CDR3 reads CASSFGTGGDEQYF. In DNA form, the CDR3 reads TGTGCCAGCAGTTTCGGGACAGGGGGCGACGAGCAGTACTTC.